Below, one T cell receptor (beta chain) is given with its context. Which antigen it targets is not known. No clone much larger than this one lies a single base away; base qualities are absent. The CDR3 regions of human TCRbeta chains were analyzed by immunosequencing. Concerning the study's data processing: Repertoire TCRs were checked for matches against a reference library of SARS-CoV-2-specific TCRs that had been generated using the MIRA antigen-specificity platform. Breadth meant the fraction of unique TCRs that were SARS-CoV-2-associated, whereas depth meant the fraction of total T cells that were SARS-CoV-2-associated. Using the MIRA data, every spike-specific TCR was mapped to the spike region that the TCR reacted to and assigned to either a CD4 or a CD8 class. Log10-transformed breadth and depth values were compared by one-way ANOVA with Sidak's multiple comparisons tests. The table comes from immuneACCESS by way of TCRdb, which keeps in-frame sequences with V and J called. Part of the clones is missing from these tables; in studies checked, under half for an unresolved V gene and the rest for unknown reasons. V and J calls and clone size are as listed in that table; D and trimming were resolved from the DNA. Across this sample there are 96,000 or so clones, with 90% seen only once. The ten top clones hold roughly 24% of the sample.

The data stem from a study of T cell responses to AZD1222 COVID-19 vaccine (dated by TCRdb to the early 2020s). Broadly, across the study: Because spike-specific TCR depth and breadth did not differ between the two schedules, AZD1222 recipients who got a second dose at roughly 4 weeks were pooled with those who got a second dose at roughly 12 weeks. A total of just over 230 trial participants underwent TCR sequencing, of whom approximately 200 had received two doses of AZD1222 and about 25 had received two doses of the MenACWY control vaccine. Trial participants were enrolled by age into 18-55, 56-69 and 70-plus year subgroups, with around 140, 26 and 57 TCR-sequenced participants respectively.

Interpreted using the paper, the time point label stands for: baseline before first vaccination. Vaccinee samples were obtained from the UK trials COV001 and COV002, which included a single-blind randomized controlled phase 2/3 trial of AZD1222 (ChAdOx1 nCoV-19) in healthy adults. For TCRbeta chain sequencing, PBMC samples were collected from trial participants at day 0 and at day 28 after the second dose. Broad study findings and their caveats: CD4 TCRs associated with the vaccine covered the entire spike protein, and the dominant responses were in regions 160-218 and 743-854. After two AZD1222 doses, spike-specific TCR breadth and depth were significantly higher than at day 0 and than in MenACWY recipients. In the small 56-69-year group, the increase in depth fell short of significance, most likely because of low power. Participants were mostly white British and included more females than males, and it was suggested by the authors that clonal diversity may have been underestimated. Nearly half of unique spike-specific TCRs reportedly recognized epitopes outside regions mutated in the B.1.351 and B.1.1.7 variants. Conclusions about previously exposed vaccinees were limited because only six AZD1222 recipients were SARS-CoV-2 seropositive at baseline. Because no day 14 peak-response samples were available, the repertoires could be characterized only after the peak T cell response.

This TCR came from an adult in good health. The sample consisted of peripheral blood, taken on day 0 of AZD1222 vaccination.

The bases are TGTGCCAGTAGTCTCCATTTAGCCGGGGAGCTGTTTTTT. It codes for CASSLHLAGELFF. Recombination joined TRBV19 with TRBJ2-2; the D gene is unclear. The germline V gene (reference sequence) sets CDR1 to LNHDA and CDR2 to SQIVND. Deletion took 5 bases off V and 6 bases off J, with a span of 10 bases between the germline ends. The CDR3 holds 13 amino acids from the cysteine to the phenylalanine. Kept here is only the CDR3 DNA, which spans 39 bases and is read in frame from base 1.